Listed below are T cell receptor beta chains from one sample, sequenced in a study of T cells in Graves' hyperthyroidism and ophthalmopathy. TCRdb reanalysed the multiplex PCR reads using MiXCR and keeps one entry per CDR3 protein. The sample comprises a few hundred thousand distinct CDR3 sequences, about 15% of which are singletons, and around 6.6% rests with the top ten. The sequencing sample was made of blood. These receptors all stem from a woman aged 30 to 39 with Graves' hyperthyroidism. Both conserved end residues are part of each CDR3. The D gene is left open where the match is weak. Some rows have no size entry. The others give once, few or many, or a class for an expanded clone.

TRBV20-1,few,TRBD2,TRBJ2-5,TGCAGTGCTCAAAGGACTAGCCCGGAGACCCAGTACTTC,CSAQRTSPETQYF
TRBV6-1,NA,NA,TRBJ1-5,TGTGCCAGCAGTAGATCTCGGGCTCGGAATCAGCCCCAGCATTTT,CASSRSRARNQPQHF
TRBV27,NA,NA,TRBJ1-5,TGTGCCAGCAGTCTCCTAGGGGGGCTTAGCAATCAGCCCCAGCATTTT,CASSLLGGLSNQPQHF
TRBV7-3,few,TRBD2,TRBJ2-1,TGTGCCAGCAGCCCCTACCCCGGACTAGCGGGAGAGGGGAGCTACAATGAGCAGTTCTTC,CASSPYPGLAGEGSYNEQFF
TRBV4-1,few,NA,TRBJ1-5,TGCGCCAGCAGCTTTGACCCGGAAGGGCCCCAGCATTTT,CASSFDPEGPQHF
TRBV7-9,many,TRBD1,TRBJ2-7,TGTGCCAGCAGCCCGGCGACAGGGCGCTTCGACGAGCAGTACTTC,CASSPATGRFDEQYF
TRBV6-6,many,NA,TRBJ2-3,TGTGCCAGCAGTTACGAAGCGGCCCGGGATACGCAGTATTTT,CASSYEAARDTQYF
TRBV6-2/TRBV6-3,many,NA,TRBJ2-7,TGTGCCAGCAACAAAGGAAGTCTCGGCGTTAGCTCCTACGAGCAGTACTTC,CASNKGSLGVSSYEQYF
TRBV5-6,NA,TRBD1,TRBJ2-1,TGTGCCAGCAGCTTAGACGGACAGGGACTCTACGAGCAGTTCTTC,CASSLDGQGLYEQFF
TRBV6-1,many,TRBD2,TRBJ2-7,TGTGCCAGCAGTCGAAGCGGGAGGGCCTCCGAGCAGTACTTC,CASSRSGRASEQYF
TRBV19,NA,TRBD2,TRBJ2-1,TGTGCCAGTAGACGGGAGGGCGCGTCCAATGAGCAGTTCTTC,CASRREGASNEQFF
TRBV7-9,many,NA,TRBJ2-3,TGTGCCAGCAGTCGGACGGAGAGCACAGATACGCAGTATTTT,CASSRTESTDTQYF
TRBV12-3/TRBV12-4,many,NA,TRBJ1-1,TGTGCCAGCAGTTCCACCCCCGATCGCACCGTACCGGGACAAGCTTTCTTT,CASSSTPDRTVPGQAFF
TRBV12-3/TRBV12-4,many,NA,TRBJ2-2,TGTGCCAGCACCCCCGGGGCGAACACCGGGGAGCTGTTTTTT,CASTPGANTGELFF
TRBV20-1,many,TRBD2,TRBJ2-3,TGCAGTGCCGCTAGCGGGAGCTCAGATACGCAGTATTTT,CSAASGSSDTQYF
TRBV24-1,few,NA,TRBJ2-3,TGTGCCACCAGTGGCACAGGGTTCCCCTCCCCGCAGTATTTT,CATSGTGFPSPQYF
TRBV5-1,few,NA,TRBJ2-7,TGCGCCAGCAGCCGGGGAAGCGCTTCCTCTTACGAGCAGTACTTC,CASSRGSASSYEQYF
TRBV28,NA,TRBD2,TRBJ2-5,TGTGCCAGCAGTTCAGGCGTCGGACTAGCGGGAGAAAGTGAGACCCAGTACTTC,CASSSGVGLAGESETQYF
TRBV6-5,few,NA,TRBJ1-1,TGTGCCAGCAGTTACCCTCGGCAGGGCCGTTACACTGAAGCTTTCTTT,CASSYPRQGRYTEAFF
TRBV2,many,NA,TRBJ1-4,TGTGCCAGCAGTGTGCTTACAGGGCGGAATGAAAAACTGTTTTTT,CASSVLTGRNEKLFF
TRBV2,many,TRBD2,TRBJ2-7,TGTGCCAGCAGGGAAGGACTAGCTTACGAGCAGTACTTC,CASREGLAYEQYF
TRBV5-1,NA,TRBD2,TRBJ2-3,TGCGCCAGCAGCCCACGGACTAGATCGTGGTTGGATACGCAGTATTTT,CASSPRTRSWLDTQYF
TRBV27,many,NA,TRBJ2-7,TGTGCCAGCAAGGTTGGGAACTCCTACGAGCAGTACTTC,CASKVGNSYEQYF
TRBV9,NA,TRBD2,TRBJ2-1,TGTGCCAGCAGCGTAGCTGGAGAGGTTTGGCTAGCGGGAGAGAGAAATGAGCAGTTCTTC,CASSVAGEVWLAGERNEQFF
TRBV12-3/TRBV12-4,many,NA,TRBJ2-3,TGTGCCAGCAGCACAGATACGCAGTATTTT,CASSTDTQYF
TRBV2,NA,TRBD1,TRBJ2-4,TGTGCCAGCGGTCGACAGGGGGCGAGTGACATTCAGTACTTC,CASGRQGASDIQYF
TRBV11-2,NA,NA,TRBJ1-4,TGTGCCAGCAGCGCCGTTGATATCGCTAATGAAAAACTGTTTTTT,CASSAVDIANEKLFF
TRBV18,NA,TRBD1,TRBJ1-2,TGTGCCAGCTCTCCCCCGGGACAGGGTGGAGGCTACACCTTC,CASSPPGQGGGYTF
TRBV6-5,NA,NA,TRBJ2-7,TGTGCCAGCAGTTACCCCGTAGGGCAAGCCTACGAGCAGTACTTC,CASSYPVGQAYEQYF
TRBV4-3,NA,NA,TRBJ2-1,TGCGCCAGCAGCCAAGATCCCGGAGTGAGCTCCTACAATGAGCAGTTCTTC,CASSQDPGVSSYNEQFF
TRBV3-1,NA,NA,TRBJ2-4,TGTGCCAGCAGTACGGTACTAAAAAACATTCAGTACTTC,CASSTVLKNIQYF
TRBV29-1,few,NA,TRBJ2-7,TGCAGCGTTATCGCCTCACCTGTTTCCGAGCAGTACTTC,CSVIASPVSEQYF